This TCR beta chain is from a study of CD8 T cells in Susac syndrome. The V end lost 1 base, the J end lost 8 bases, and 15 bases lay between the germline ends. CDR3 length: 15 amino acids. Germline values: CDR1 LGHDT, CDR2 YNNKEL (reference sequence). It was with random hexamers that about 0.45 to 1 ug RNA was reverse transcribed. TCRdb reprocessed the immunoSEQ multiplex PCR reads via MiXCR and lists one record per CDR3 protein. The sample gives roughly 80,000 distinct CDR3 sequences, approximately 94% of which show up once; approximately 0.52% is in the top ten. The sequence came from a human donor with Susac syndrome. This rearrangement joins TRBV3-1 to TRBJ2-1, with D perhaps matching TRBD1 (5 bases). What was sequenced was CD4+ T cells from PBMCs. The CDR3 bases are TGTGCCAGCAGCCAAGGGGTTCCAGGGTTGGATGAGCAGTTCTTC. Its protein product is CASSQGVPGLDEQFF.